The 30 T cell receptor beta chains below were found in one sample sequenced in a study of blood T cell repertoires in COVID-19. The assay was immunoSEQ multiplex PCR, and TCRdb's table has in-frame clones only and misses some. The sample gives around 130,000 clones, around 83% of which show up once; about 18% is in the top ten. The sample comprised PBMCs or T cells enriched from blood (not recorded which). Source of these receptors: a man between 25 and 39 years old who had recovered from COVID-19.

The chain has TRBV18 and TRBJ2-4; TRBD1 might be the D (5 bases). V lost 0 bases, J lost 0 bases, and 12 bases lay in between. CDR3 length equals 17 residues. The germline V gene encodes CDR1 KGHSH and CDR2 LQKENI. The CDR3 DNA sequence: TGTGCCAGCTCACCACCTTATCCACAGGTAGCCAAAAACATTCAGTACTTC. This gives the protein CASSPPYPQVAKNIQYF.

The rearrangement uses TRBV5-4 and TRBJ2-3, with TRBD2 matching over 7 bases. The CDR3 covers 16 residues. J was trimmed by 2 bases and V by 2 bases; bases with no gene match: 8. CDR1 and CDR2 from the germline V gene are SGHNT and YYREEE (reference sequence). CDR3 sequence: CASSFRLREYTDTQYF. DNA of the CDR3: TGTGCCAGCAGCTTCCGTCTGCGGGAGTACACAGATACGCAGTATTTT.

Notes on this clone: One end of the junction fails to match germline, which may point to a read error. The rearrangement uses TRBV3-1 (or the pseudogene TRBV3-2) and TRBJ2-3; D is uncertain. The CDR3 sequence is 13 residues long. The germline V gene encodes CDR1 LGHDT and CDR2 YNNKEL (reference sequence). CDR3 nucleotides: TGTACCAGCAGCCGCAGAGGCGGAGATACGCAGTATTTT. Its protein product is CTSSRRGGDTQYF.

The J gene is TRBJ2-1, the V gene TRBV12-5; D gene ambiguous. Germline values: CDR1 LGHNT, CDR2 FRNRAP. The CDR3 covers 17 residues. The germline V and J ends were trimmed by 0 bases and 0 bases, with 12 bases remaining between them. CDR3 amino acids: CASGLVPEVGSYNEQFF. The CDR3 nucleotides are TGTGCTAGTGGTTTGGTACCTGAGGTCGGCTCCTACAATGAGCAGTTCTTC. The whole variable domain, remainder taken from reference TRBV12-5 and TRBJ2-1, is DARVTQTPRHKVTEMGQEVTMRCQPILGHNTVFWYRQTMMQGLELLAYFRNRAPLDDSGMPKDRFSAEMPDATLATLKIQPSEPRDSAVYFCASGLVPEVGSYNEQFFGPGTRLTVL.

J is TRBJ1-2 and V is TRBV30, with D possibly TRBD1 on 6 matching bases. Germline V CDR1 and CDR2: GTSNPN, SVGIG (reference sequence). The CDR3 consists of 15 residues. Trimming left V 3 bases short and J 7 bases short, with 21 bases between. The CDR3 coding sequence is TGTGCCTGGAGCCTGCCCCAAAGTTTCAGGGGTGGCTACACCTTC. Its translation is CAWSLPQSFRGGYTF.

The gene calls are TRBV5-4 and TRBJ2-1; 8 nucleotides agree with TRBD1. J was trimmed by 6 bases and V by 4 bases; bases with no gene match: 12. Germline loops: CDR1 SGHNT, CDR2 YYREEE (reference sequence). The CDR3 has 16 residues. The CDR3 loop is CASSPGTGSPSNEQFF. In DNA form, the CDR3 reads TGTGCCAGCAGCCCCGGGACAGGCTCCCCCTCCAATGAGCAGTTCTTC. Using reference TRBV5-4 and TRBJ2-1 for the parts outside the CDR3, the full variable domain is ETGVTQSPTHLIKTRGQQVTLRCSSQSGHNTVSWYQQALGQGPQFIFQYYREEENGRGNFPPRFSGLQFPNYSSELNVNALELDDSALYLCASSPGTGSPSNEQFFGPGTRLTVL.

The table lists this clone with a few counts. CDR3 residues: CALLVSYEQYV. The CDR3 DNA is TGTGCCCTCCTCGTATCCTACGAGCAGTACGTC. The chain is built from TRBV19 and TRBJ2-7; no clear D. V gave up 11 bases and J gave up 1 base, with 9 bases separating them. Germline CDR1 and CDR2: LNHDA and SQIVND (reference sequence). The CDR3 contains 11 residues.

The DNA of the CDR3 is TGCGCCAGCAGCTTGGAATTAGCTAGCGGGCCTTACAATGAGCAGTTCTTC. Translated, it gives CASSLELASGPYNEQFF. The chain couples TRBV5-1 to TRBJ2-1; 8 nucleotides agree with TRBD2. The germline CDR1 and CDR2 sequences are SGHRS and YFSETQ. With V trimmed by 0 bases and J by 4 bases, 9 bases remained unmatched. The CDR3 contains 17 residues. Full variable domain (rest looked up from reference TRBV5-1 and TRBJ2-1): KAGVTQTPRYLIKTRGQQVTLSCSPISGHRSVSWYQQTPGQGLQFLFEYFSETQRNKGNFPGRFSGRQFSNSRSEMNVSTLELGDSALYLCASSLELASGPYNEQFFGPGTRLTVL.

CDR3 region: CASSERLGAGANVLTF. DNA of the CDR3: TGTGCCAGCAGTGAAAGACTCGGGGCTGGGGCCAACGTCCTGACTTTC. The V gene is TRBV6-1, the J gene TRBJ2-6, with D maybe TRBD2 (5 bases). The germline V and J ends were trimmed by 2 bases and 2 bases, with 10 bases remaining between them. There are 16 residues in the CDR3. The germline V gene encodes CDR1 MNHNS and CDR2 SASEGT.

This clone was counted a few times. The genes are TRBV6-2 or TRBV6-3 and TRBJ1-3; 7 bases map to TRBD1. The germline gives CDR1 MNHEY, CDR2 SVGEGT. J lost 0 bases, V lost 5 bases, and 4 bases had no gene match. The CDR3 runs 15 residues. This chain's CDR3 is CASSNDRASGNTIYF. Here the CDR3 DNA reads TGTGCCAGCAGTAATGACAGGGCCTCTGGAAACACCATATATTTT.

V gene TRBV12-3 or TRBV12-4 combines with J gene TRBJ1-4; D is ambiguous. The CDR3 totals 13 residues. V lost 6 bases and J 2 bases, leaving 7 bases between the germline ends. The DNA for the CDR3 is TGTGCCAGCAGACCGAGCACTAATGAAAAACTGTTTTTT. This codes for CASRPSTNEKLFF.

The chain uses TRBV5-6 and TRBJ2-5; 7 bases align to TRBD2. Unmatched junction bases numbered 6, after V lost 4 bases and J lost 3 bases. CDR1 SGHDT and CDR2 YYEEEE come from the germline V gene. This CDR3 is 14 amino acids long. CDR3 coding DNA: TGTGCCAGCAGCGGGCCGGGACTAAAAGAGACCCAGTACTTC. Amino acids: CASSGPGLKETQYF.

In DNA form, the CDR3 reads TGTGCCAGTGGGGCTAGCGGGAGAGGATACGAGCAGTACTTC. Residues: CASGASGRGYEQYF. The chain has TRBV19 and TRBJ2-7; 10 nucleotides match TRBD2. Unmatched junction bases numbered 8, after V lost 8 bases and J lost 4 bases. Per germline, CDR1 LNHDA and CDR2 SQIVND (reference sequence). This CDR3 is built from 14 residues.

V usage is TRBV9 and J usage is TRBJ1-4, with TRBD1 identical over 8 bases. With 0 bases clipped from V and 7 bases from J, the junction kept 5 bases outside the gene matches. Germline CDR1 SGDLS, CDR2 YYNGEE. This CDR3 spans 15 amino acids. The CDR3 loop reads CASSVADGQGEKLFF. CDR3 sequence (DNA): TGTGCCAGCAGCGTAGCCGATGGACAGGGTGAAAAACTGTTTTTT. Full variable domain (rest looked up from reference TRBV9 and TRBJ1-4): DSGVTQTPKHLITATGQRVTLRCSPRSGDLSVYWYQQSLDQGLQFLIQYYNGEERAKGNILERFSAQQFPDLHSELNLSSLELGDSALYFCASSVADGQGEKLFFGSGTQLSVL.

The chain is built from TRBV14 and TRBJ2-2, with 8 bases matching TRBD1. Germline CDR1 is SGHDN and CDR2 is FVKESK. V lost 4 bases to trimming and J lost 4 bases; unmatched junction nucleotides: 8. The CDR3 contains 16 residues. The CDR3 here is CASSLGTGRFTGELFF. The CDR3 DNA sequence: TGTGCCAGCAGCCTCGGGACAGGCAGATTCACCGGGGAGCTGTTTTTT.

The chain is built from TRBV5-1 and TRBJ1-1; no clear D. V gave up 0 bases and J gave up 8 bases, with 11 bases separating them. Germline V gene lookup returns CDR1 SGHRS and CDR2 YFSETQ. The CDR3 sequence is 13 residues long. The DNA of the CDR3 is TGCGCCAGCAGCTTGGATGTGACTCTGGAAGCTTTCTTT. Translating gives CASSLDVTLEAFF. Drawing the rest from reference TRBV5-1 and TRBJ1-1, the complete variable domain is KAGVTQTPRYLIKTRGQQVTLSCSPISGHRSVSWYQQTPGQGLQFLFEYFSETQRNKGNFPGRFSGRQFSNSRSEMNVSTLELGDSALYLCASSLDVTLEAFFGQGTRLTVV.

This clone occurred a few times. The J gene is TRBJ2-7, the V gene TRBV21-1; no DNA check was done on the table's D call, TRBD2. TRBV21-1 has pseudogene status. This CDR3 comprises 14 residues. CDR3 loop: CASSKSPGLYEQYV. The CDR3 nucleotides read TGTGCCAGCAGCAAAAGTCCCGGACTGTACGAGCAGTACGTC.

The chain has TRBV5-1 and TRBJ2-5, with 9 bases identical to TRBD1. Germline CDR1 SGHRS, CDR2 YFSETQ. The J segment lost 5 bases and the V segment lost 3 bases, leaving 5 bases of the junction unmatched. The CDR3 runs 14 residues. The CDR3 nucleotides are TGCGCCAGCAGCTCGGGACAGGGACACGAGACCCAGTACTTC. Protein: CASSSGQGHETQYF.

The chain employs TRBV5-1 and TRBJ1-2; TRBD1 matches 11 bases. The CDR3 covers 14 residues. From germline, CDR1 is SGHRS and CDR2 YFSETQ. V lost 4 bases to trimming and J lost 8 bases; unmatched junction nucleotides: 7. The CDR3 nucleotides read TGCGCCAGCAGCCCTGGACAGGGGGCGGAGGGCTACACCTTC. As protein: CASSPGQGAEGYTF.

The sample holds a few counts of this clone. This chain connects TRBV24-1 to TRBJ2-1, with no clear D. This CDR3 has 12 amino acids. The V gene lost 3 bases and the J gene lost 9 bases, with 8 bases spanning the gap. Germline V CDR1 and CDR2: KGHDR, SFDVKD. As DNA, the CDR3 is TGTGCCACCAGTGATACGACATTTGAGCAGTTCTTC. This translates into CATSDTTFEQFF.

This clone was detected once. The V gene is TRBV2, the J gene TRBJ2-2, with 8 bases that match TRBD2. Germline assignment: CDR1 SNHLY and CDR2 FYNNEI. The CDR3 has 14 amino acids. V lost 7 bases, J lost 5 bases, and 6 bases stayed unmatched. The CDR3 reads CASTTGGWTGELFF. DNA of the CDR3: TGTGCCAGCACGACGGGAGGGTGGACCGGGGAGCTGTTTTTT.

This chain links TRBV6-5 with TRBJ2-3; perhaps TRBD2 as D (5 bases). Germline V gene sequence: CDR1 MNHEY, CDR2 SVGAGI. The CDR3 has 14 residues. Deletions cut 0 bases from V and 5 bases from J, with 9 bases between. This CDR3 reads CASSYSNRGDTQYF. CDR3 nucleotides: TGTGCCAGCAGTTACTCGAATCGGGGAGATACGCAGTATTTT.

The rearrangement joins TRBV19 to TRBJ1-1; 9 nucleotides line up with TRBD1. CDR3 length equals 16 residues. Germline V lookup: CDR1 LNHDA, CDR2 SQIVND (reference sequence). Germline trimming cut 3 bases from V and 4 bases from J; bases unmatched to any gene: 9. The CDR3 sequence is CASSIAGTGPVTEAFF. In DNA form, the CDR3 reads TGTGCCAGTAGTATTGCCGGGACAGGGCCGGTCACTGAAGCTTTCTTT.

The rearrangement joins TRBV5-1 to TRBJ2-1; weak D call: TRBD2 (6 bases). The CDR3 is 13 amino acids. The germline V and J ends were trimmed by 4 bases and 6 bases, with 11 bases remaining between them. The V gene's germline CDR1 is SGHRS and CDR2 YFSETQ. The CDR3 loop is CASSPGLSNEQFF. The CDR3 DNA is TGCGCCAGCAGCCCCGGACTATCCAATGAGCAGTTCTTC.

The rearrangement joins TRBV4-1 to TRBJ1-4, with no clear D. CDR1 and CDR2 (germline): MGHRA, YSYEKL. V lost 0 bases and J 3 bases, leaving 5 bases between the germline ends. The CDR3 contains 14 residues. The CDR3 sequence: CASSQDPSNEKLFF. For the CDR3, the DNA is TGCGCCAGCAGCCAAGATCCGTCTAATGAAAAACTGTTTTTT.

Here the CDR3 DNA reads TGCGCCAGCAGCCAAGAACACACGGGACATTTGAACACTGAAGCTTTCTTT. Amino acid sequence: CASSQEHTGHLNTEAFF. This chain uses TRBV4-1 with TRBJ1-1; D is possibly TRBD1 (6 bases). CDR3 length: 17 residues. V dropped 0 bases and J dropped 0 bases, with 14 bases sitting between them. Per the germline V gene, CDR1 is MGHRA and CDR2 is YSYEKL.

In DNA form, the CDR3 reads TGTGCCTGGAGTGTACAGGGGACAACTAATGAAAAACTGTTTTTT. As protein: CAWSVQGTTNEKLFF. The chain joins TRBV30 to TRBJ1-4; 7 nucleotides align to TRBD1. After removal of 0 bases from V and 0 bases from J, the junction contained 1 base not matched to a gene. The length of the CDR3 is 15 residues. Germline V gene data show CDR1 as GTSNPN and CDR2 as SVGIG (reference sequence).

V usage is TRBV6-5 and J usage is TRBJ1-5; D gene ambiguous. Germline V lookup: CDR1 MNHEY, CDR2 SVGAGI. V lost 0 bases and J 3 bases, leaving 6 bases between the germline ends. The CDR3 sequence is 14 residues long. The CDR3 loop is CASSYSADNQPQHF. CDR3 bases: TGTGCCAGCAGTTACTCTGCAGACAATCAGCCCCAGCATTTT.

V usage is TRBV5-4 and J usage is TRBJ1-1, with D maybe TRBD1 (5 bases). The germline V and J ends were trimmed by 3 bases and 4 bases, with 13 bases remaining between them. Germline V gene lookup returns CDR1 SGHNT and CDR2 YYREEE (reference sequence). This CDR3 is 14 amino acids long. CDR3 amino acids: CASSSGGPITEAFF. For the CDR3, the DNA is TGTGCCAGCAGCTCGGGGGGACCGATCACTGAAGCTTTCTTT.

The V call is TRBV5-1, the J call TRBJ2-1; tentative D call: TRBD1 (5 bases). The CDR3 has 14 residues. Germline lookup yields CDR1 SGHRS and CDR2 YFSETQ. V was clipped by 0 bases and J by 3 bases, with 7 bases between them. The CDR3 nucleotides are TGCGCCAGCAGCTTGGACAGGAACTACAATGAGCAGTTCTTC. This encodes CASSLDRNYNEQFF.